This T cell receptor beta chain was recovered during a study of T cell responses to AZD1222 COVID-19 vaccine. General observations from the study: Donors, mostly white British, included more females; clonal diversity was possibly underestimated.

Concerning this clone itself: Its specificity is unknown.

This CDR3 has 13 amino acids. V shed 5 bases and J 7 bases; nucleotides not matched to a gene: 8. Germline assignment: CDR1 SGHVS and CDR2 FQNEAQ. Measured with immunoSEQ multiplex PCR; TCRdb has only the in-frame clones, and not every one. The sample lists 95,000 to 150,000 clones; approximately 90% were seen once. This sample comprised peripheral blood, obtained on day 0 of AZD1222 vaccination. The sequence was collected from an adult in good health. The chain couples TRBV7-8 to TRBJ2-7; 7 nucleotides agree with TRBD1. This CDR3 reads CASSRGGRREQYF. As DNA, the CDR3 is TGTGCCAGCAGCCGAGGGGGCCGGAGGGAGCAGTACTTC.